Included here is one T cell receptor beta chain sequence, with context. What it binds is not known. The data derive from a study of blood T cells in healthy people across ages. Study-wide results and limits: Unsorted PBMCs blocked a conclusive comparison of naive and antigen-experienced cells.

The CDR3 totals 13 residues. V lost 1 base to trimming and J lost 6 bases, with 8 bases between them. Looked up from germline, CDR1 is SGHDT and CDR2 is YYEEEE. It was with a sample-barcoded 5' primer and a J-beta primer mix that a second PCR of about 6 to 12 cycles was run. TCRdb reprocessed the 5' RACE reads via MiXCR and lists one record per CDR3 protein. The sample shows hundreds of thousands of distinct CDR3 sequences, around three fifths of them seen only once. The TCR originated in a man aged 55 to 70 in good health. Material: blood. The chain has TRBV5-6 and TRBJ2-1, with a possible D match to TRBD2 (5 bases). CDR3 nucleotides: TGTGCCAGCAGCTTGTTAGAGGGCAATGAGCAGTTCTTC. Protein: CASSLLEGNEQFF.